This T cell receptor (beta chain) was recorded in a study of Ad26.COV2.S vaccination and SARS-CoV-2 variants. About the research overall: Recipients of Ad26.COV2.S got it intramuscularly, once or twice 56 days apart.

Treatment noted: over 15 received Ad26.COV2.S at low or high dose, single or two shots; roughly 5 received placebo; per-sample allocation not given. Each sample was drawn 63 days after the first injection (of vaccine or placebo). Vaccination employed an Ad26 vector expressing the Wuhan-strain SARS-CoV-2 spike. Only in-frame clones appear in the TCRdb table, and some are missing; sequencing was by immunoSEQ multiplex PCR. The repertoire consists of around 450,000 clones, with roughly nine tenths occurring once and the leading ten covering 1.7%. This TCR came from a person between 18 and 59 years old who received the Ad26.COV2.S COVID-19 vaccine or a placebo. Sequencing used peripheral blood, obtained in a trial of Ad26.COV2.S vaccine versus placebo.

CDR3: CASSLGRGVDTQYF. CDR3 nucleotide sequence: TGCGCCAGCAGCTTGGGCAGGGGTGTAGATACGCAGTATTTT. This chain joins TRBV5-1 and TRBJ2-3, with a possible D match to TRBD1 (6 bases). Per the germline V gene, CDR1 is SGHRS and CDR2 is YFSETQ. The V end lost 0 bases, the J end lost 5 bases, and 10 bases lay between the germline ends. The CDR3 length is 14 residues.